Given below is one T cell receptor (beta chain) in context. Its target is unknown. This sample was included in a study of shared clonotypes between healthy human individuals. Study-wide background: Contributing individuals were two females and three males aged 18 to 49. Study findings and constraints: Naive CD4 clonotypes were shared across a handful of donors at 4% to 5%.

TCRdb's copy holds only in-frame clones and misses some; the assay was immunoSEQ multiplex PCR. The top ten hold around 0.14% of the sample, which has millions of clones, 90% to 95% seen once. Donors had no recently reported acute infections or vaccinations and were HIV-negative. The CDR3 covers 12 residues. The germline V gene has CDR1 LNHDA and CDR2 SQIVND (reference sequence). The source of this sequence is a man aged 18 to 30 in good health. The material sequenced was naive CD4+ T cells sorted from blood. Subset described: CD45RA+ positively selected. The V and J genes are TRBV19 and TRBJ2-7; D is unresolved. CDR3 in amino acids: CGTRRATYEQYF. CDR3 DNA: TGTGGGACCCGTAGGGCCACCTACGAGCAGTACTTC.